Shown below are 18 T cell receptor beta chains from a single sample sequenced in a study of cytotoxic CD8 clonotypes in ibrutinib-treated CLL. Sequencing used immunoSEQ multiplex PCR; TCRdb keeps in-frame clones, though not all of them. The sample lists some 130,000 clones; approximately 85% were seen once. The sequencing here drew on PBMCs, taken after 24 months of ibrutinib treatment. These receptors were collected from a human donor with chronic lymphocytic leukemia.

The chain carries TRBV5-1 and TRBJ2-1, with 9 bases identical to TRBD1. Trimming cost V 4 bases and J 3 bases; bases outside gene matches: 8. The CDR3 is made up of 16 amino acids. Germline V gene lookup returns CDR1 SGHRS and CDR2 YFSETQ. CDR3 nucleotide sequence: TGCGCCAGCAGCCTCTACGGACAGGGGAACTACAATGAGCAGTTCTTC. Amino acids: CASSLYGQGNYNEQFF.

The chain joins TRBV10-3 to TRBJ2-1, with D possibly TRBD2 on 5 matching bases. Germline values: CDR1 ENHRY, CDR2 SYGVKD. Between the trimmed V and J ends, which lost 9 bases and 0 bases, there was a span of 6 bases. The CDR3 spans 12 residues. This chain's CDR3 is CAMGSSYNEQFF. The DNA for the CDR3 is TGTGCCATGGGGAGCTCCTACAATGAGCAGTTCTTC.

This chain links TRBV14 with TRBJ1-3, with D uncertain. The CDR3 runs to 15 residues. V was pared by 4 bases and J by 1 base, with 11 bases between. The germline V gene has CDR1 SGHDN and CDR2 FVKESK. The DNA of the CDR3 is TGTGCCAGCAGCCCCCAATGGGCGTCTGGAAACACCATATATTTT. It codes for CASSPQWASGNTIYF.

This clone has only one observation. V and J are TRBV11-2 and TRBJ2-2; D unclear. Germline V lookup: CDR1 SGHAT, CDR2 FQNNGV. The CDR3 runs to 14 residues. V lost 5 bases to trimming and J lost 3 bases, with 10 bases between them. CDR3 sequence reads: CASSLQLDTGELFF. CDR3 nucleotides: TGTGCCAGCAGCCTCCAATTGGACACCGGGGAGCTGTTTTTT.

V usage is TRBV7-3 and J usage is TRBJ2-2; 8 bases are shared with TRBD2. V trimming: 2 bases; J trimming: 2 bases; junction bases outside the gene matches: 10. Germline CDR1 and CDR2: SGHTA and FQGTGA. The CDR3 sequence is 18 residues long. CDR3 amino acids: CASSLGPSSGGNTGELFF. CDR3 in DNA: TGTGCCAGCAGCTTAGGCCCATCGAGCGGGGGAAACACCGGGGAGCTGTTTTTT.

The chain carries TRBV5-6 and TRBJ2-2; the D call may be TRBD1 or TRBD2 (5 bases each). Germline V gene sequence: CDR1 SGHDT, CDR2 YYEEEE. The CDR3 loop spans 19 amino acids. With 4 bases removed from V and 0 bases from J, the gap between germline ends came to 22 bases. As DNA, the CDR3 is TGTGCCAGCAGCCCCAGCGGCGGAATAGGGGTAGCGAACACCGGGGAGCTGTTTTTT. This codes for CASSPSGGIGVANTGELFF.

This chain joins TRBV28 and TRBJ2-5; the match to TRBD1 covers 7 bases. The germline V gene encodes CDR1 MDHEN and CDR2 SYDVKM. V lost 4 bases and J lost 1; bases outside the gene matches: 6. The CDR3 is 15 amino acids. In DNA form, the CDR3 reads TGTGCCAGCAGTTCGCCCTACAGGGGCCAAGAGACCCAGTACTTC. Translation gives CASSSPYRGQETQYF.

The CDR3 coding sequence is TGTGCCAGCAGCTTAGAGAGGACAGGGTCCTACGAGCAGTACTTC. It is translated as CASSLERTGSYEQYF. The chain recombines TRBV7-8 with TRBJ2-7; 8 nucleotides match TRBD1. Per germline, CDR1 SGHVS and CDR2 FQNEAQ. V shed 1 base, J shed 1 base, and the junction held 3 bases outside the gene matches. The CDR3 contains 15 residues. Looking up the rest from reference TRBV7-8 and TRBJ2-7 gives the full variable domain: GAGVSQSPRYKVAKRGQDVALRCDPISGHVSLFWYQQALGQGPEFLTYFQNEAQLDKSGLPSDRFFAERPEGSVSTLKIQRTQQEDSAVYLCASSLERTGSYEQYFGPGTRLTVT.

The chain employs TRBV5-5 and TRBJ1-2; possibly TRBD1 for D (5 bases). Germline V gives CDR1 SGHKS, CDR2 YYEKEE (reference sequence). Trimming cost V 0 bases and J 4 bases, with 10 bases left between them. The CDR3 contains 14 residues. CDR3 sequence: CASSLASGTYGYTF. The CDR3 nucleotides read TGTGCCAGCAGCTTGGCCAGCGGGACCTATGGCTACACCTTC.

The chain joins TRBV25-1 to TRBJ2-7; perhaps TRBD1 as D (6 bases). Between the trimmed V and J ends, which lost 3 bases and 4 bases, there was a span of 16 bases. The CDR3 covers 15 residues. CDR1 MGHDK and CDR2 SYGVNS come from the germline V gene. For the CDR3, the DNA is TGTGCCAGCAGTGACGTGGGGGCAGGCTCTTACGAGCAGTACTTC. This codes for CASSDVGAGSYEQYF.

Only a few counts were recorded for this clone. This chain joins TRBV9 and TRBJ1-1, with 8 bases identical to TRBD1. The CDR3 contains 11 residues. In germline, CDR1 is SGDLS, CDR2 YYNGEE. V lost 4 bases and J lost 8; bases outside the gene matches: 1. The CDR3 region is CASSRQGEAFF. The CDR3 DNA reads as TGTGCCAGCAGCCGACAGGGGGAAGCTTTCTTT.

This chain joins TRBV10-1 and TRBJ2-6; 9 nucleotides line up with TRBD1. Trimming cost V 6 bases and J 4 bases; bases outside gene matches: 10. Germline lookup yields CDR1 WNHNN and CDR2 SYGVQD (reference sequence). The CDR3 runs to 17 residues. The CDR3 spells CASREGQGNLGANVLTF. In nucleotides, the CDR3 is TGCGCCAGCAGGGAGGGACAGGGTAATCTGGGGGCCAACGTCCTGACTTTC.

Only a few counts were recorded for this clone. This chain links TRBV10-3 with TRBJ2-7; D is undetermined. The germline V gene encodes CDR1 ENHRY and CDR2 SYGVKD. The CDR3 spans 13 residues. V dropped 11 bases and J dropped 1 base, with 15 bases sitting between them. In DNA, the CDR3 is TGTGCCGCCCAGCCGCCGGAATCCTACGAGCAGTACTTC. As protein: CAAQPPESYEQYF.

This chain uses TRBV4-3 with TRBJ2-3; the D is unclear. In germline, CDR1 is LGHNA, CDR2 YSLEER. V shed 0 bases and J shed 1 base, with 8 bases lying between them. The CDR3 length is 15 residues. The CDR3 loop reads CASSQERWGTDTQYF. CDR3 in DNA: TGCGCCAGCAGCCAAGAACGGTGGGGCACAGATACGCAGTATTTT.

The V gene is TRBV19, the J gene TRBJ1-5, with D possibly matching TRBD1 (6 bases). Trimming removed 3 bases from V and 3 bases from J, with 12 bases in between. The CDR3 extends over 15 amino acids. Germline V gene lookup returns CDR1 LNHDA and CDR2 SQIVND (reference sequence). The CDR3 spells CASSISRTDNQPQHF. The CDR3 DNA reads TGTGCCAGTAGTATTTCTAGGACAGACAATCAGCCCCAGCATTTT.

The chain uses TRBV19 and TRBJ2-7; 7 positions agree with TRBD1. CDR1 and CDR2 (germline): LNHDA, SQIVND (reference sequence). CDR3 length equals 15 residues. Trimming removed 5 bases from V and 5 bases from J; junction bases left unmatched: 12. The CDR3 nucleotides are TGTGCCAGTAGTGCCAAAAGCCAAACAGGGGACGAGCAGTACTTC. Protein: CASSAKSQTGDEQYF.

The rearrangement uses TRBV28 and TRBJ2-3, with 7 bases that match TRBD2. In germline, CDR1 is MDHEN, CDR2 SYDVKM. V was clipped by 7 bases and J by 3 bases; unmatched bases: 10. CDR3 length: 15 amino acids. Here the CDR3 reads CASMGGAFGTDTQYF. DNA for the CDR3: TGTGCCAGCATGGGAGGGGCGTTCGGTACAGATACGCAGTATTTT.

This chain uses TRBV5-1 with TRBJ1-1; a possible D gene is TRBD1 (5 bases). V lost 5 bases, J lost 6 bases, and 17 bases lay in between. Germline V gene sequence: CDR1 SGHRS, CDR2 YFSETQ. This CDR3 has 14 amino acids. CDR3 protein: CASRIGYRGAEAFF. DNA of the CDR3: TGCGCCAGCAGAATAGGGTATAGGGGCGCTGAAGCTTTCTTT.